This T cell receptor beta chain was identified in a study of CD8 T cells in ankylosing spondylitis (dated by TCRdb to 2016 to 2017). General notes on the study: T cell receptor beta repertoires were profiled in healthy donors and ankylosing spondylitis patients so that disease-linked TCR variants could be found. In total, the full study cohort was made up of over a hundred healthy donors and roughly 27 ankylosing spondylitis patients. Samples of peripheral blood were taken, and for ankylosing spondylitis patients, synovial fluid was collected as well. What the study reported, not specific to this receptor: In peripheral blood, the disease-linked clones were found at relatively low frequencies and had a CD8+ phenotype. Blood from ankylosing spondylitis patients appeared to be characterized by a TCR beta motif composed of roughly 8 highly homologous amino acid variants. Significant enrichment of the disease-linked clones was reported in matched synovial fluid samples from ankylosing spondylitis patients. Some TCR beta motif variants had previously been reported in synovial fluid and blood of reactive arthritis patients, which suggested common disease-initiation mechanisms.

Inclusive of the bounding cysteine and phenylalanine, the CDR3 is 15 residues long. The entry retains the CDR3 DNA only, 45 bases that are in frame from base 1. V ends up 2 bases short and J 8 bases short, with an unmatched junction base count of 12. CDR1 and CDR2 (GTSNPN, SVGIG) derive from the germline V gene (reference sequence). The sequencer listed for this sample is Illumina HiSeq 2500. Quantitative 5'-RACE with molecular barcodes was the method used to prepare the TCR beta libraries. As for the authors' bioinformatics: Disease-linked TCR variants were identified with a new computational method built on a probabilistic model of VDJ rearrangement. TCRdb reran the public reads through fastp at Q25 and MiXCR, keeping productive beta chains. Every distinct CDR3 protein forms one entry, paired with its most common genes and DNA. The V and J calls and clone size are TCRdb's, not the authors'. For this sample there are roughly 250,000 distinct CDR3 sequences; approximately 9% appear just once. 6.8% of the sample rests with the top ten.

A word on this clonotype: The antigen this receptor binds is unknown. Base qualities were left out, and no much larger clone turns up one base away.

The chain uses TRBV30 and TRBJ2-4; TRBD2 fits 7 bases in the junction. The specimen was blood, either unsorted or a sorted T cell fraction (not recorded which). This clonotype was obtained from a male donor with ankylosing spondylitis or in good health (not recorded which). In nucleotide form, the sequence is TGTGCCTGGAGTCCCCCGCGGGGGATGTGGTACATTCAGTACTTC. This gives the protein CAWSPPRGMWYIQYF.